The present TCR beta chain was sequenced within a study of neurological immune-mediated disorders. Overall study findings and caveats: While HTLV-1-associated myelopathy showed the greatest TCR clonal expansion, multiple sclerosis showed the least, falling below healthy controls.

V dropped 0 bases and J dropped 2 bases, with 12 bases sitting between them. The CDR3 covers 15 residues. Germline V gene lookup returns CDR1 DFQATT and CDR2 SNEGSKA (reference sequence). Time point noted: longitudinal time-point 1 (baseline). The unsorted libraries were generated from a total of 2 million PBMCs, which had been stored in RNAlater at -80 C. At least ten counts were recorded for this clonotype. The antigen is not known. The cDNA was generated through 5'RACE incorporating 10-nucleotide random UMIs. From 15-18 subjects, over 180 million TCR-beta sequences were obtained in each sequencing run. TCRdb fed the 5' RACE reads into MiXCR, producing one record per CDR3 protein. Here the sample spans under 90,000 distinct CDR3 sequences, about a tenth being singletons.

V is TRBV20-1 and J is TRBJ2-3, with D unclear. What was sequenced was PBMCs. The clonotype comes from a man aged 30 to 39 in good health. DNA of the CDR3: TGCAGTGCTAGAGATCTTGACCGAAACACAGATACGCAGTATTTT. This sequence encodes CSARDLDRNTDTQYF.